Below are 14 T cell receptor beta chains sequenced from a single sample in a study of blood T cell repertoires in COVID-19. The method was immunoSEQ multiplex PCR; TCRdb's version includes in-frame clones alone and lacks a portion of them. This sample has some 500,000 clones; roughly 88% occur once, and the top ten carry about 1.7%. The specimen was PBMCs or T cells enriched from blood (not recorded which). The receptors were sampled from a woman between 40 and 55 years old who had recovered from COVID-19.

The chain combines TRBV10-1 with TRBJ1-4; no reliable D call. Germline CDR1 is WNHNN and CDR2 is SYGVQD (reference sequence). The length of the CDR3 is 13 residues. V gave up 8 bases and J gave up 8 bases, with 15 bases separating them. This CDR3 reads CASGREPGEKLFF. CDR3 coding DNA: TGCGCCAGCGGACGGGAGCCGGGGGAAAAACTGTTTTTT.

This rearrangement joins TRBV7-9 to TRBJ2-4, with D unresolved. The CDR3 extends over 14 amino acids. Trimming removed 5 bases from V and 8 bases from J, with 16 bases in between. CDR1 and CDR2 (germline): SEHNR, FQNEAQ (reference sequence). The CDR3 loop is CASSSRVRLDIQYF. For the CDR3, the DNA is TGTGCCAGCAGCAGCCGGGTTCGACTGGACATTCAGTACTTC. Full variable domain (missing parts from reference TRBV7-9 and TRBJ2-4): DTGVSQNPRHKITKRGQNVTFRCDPISEHNRLYWYRQTLGQGPEFLTYFQNEAQLEKSRLLSDRFSAERPKGSFSTLEIQRTEQGDSAMYLCASSSRVRLDIQYFGAGTRLSVL.

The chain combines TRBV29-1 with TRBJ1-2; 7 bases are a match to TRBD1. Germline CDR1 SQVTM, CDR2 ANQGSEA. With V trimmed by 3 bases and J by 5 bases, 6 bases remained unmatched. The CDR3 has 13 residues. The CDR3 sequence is CSVDPDRDYGYTF. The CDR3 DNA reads TGCAGCGTTGATCCCGACAGGGATTATGGCTACACCTTC.

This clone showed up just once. The CDR3 DNA sequence: TGTGCCAGCAGCCAAGGGTTGGGACAGGGGGTTTGGAACATTCAGTACTTC. This translates into CASSQGLGQGVWNIQYF. The rearrangement uses TRBV4-2 and TRBJ2-4, with 11 bases matching TRBD1. CDR1 and CDR2 from the germline V gene are LGHNA and YNFKEQ. The CDR3 spans 17 residues. J gave up 7 bases and V 1 base, and 9 bases lay outside the gene matches.

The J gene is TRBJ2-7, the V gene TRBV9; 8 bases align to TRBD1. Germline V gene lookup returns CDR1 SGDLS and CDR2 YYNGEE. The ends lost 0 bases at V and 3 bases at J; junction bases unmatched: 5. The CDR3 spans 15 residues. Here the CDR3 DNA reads TGTGCCAGCAGCGTAGCTGAGACAGGGGACTACGAGCAGTACTTC. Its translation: CASSVAETGDYEQYF.

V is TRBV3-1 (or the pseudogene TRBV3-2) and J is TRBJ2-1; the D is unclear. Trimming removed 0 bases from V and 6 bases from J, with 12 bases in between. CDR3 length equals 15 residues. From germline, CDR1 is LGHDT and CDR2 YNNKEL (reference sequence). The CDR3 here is CASSQDLVRSNEQFF. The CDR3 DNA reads TGTGCCAGCAGCCAAGACTTGGTGCGTAGCAATGAGCAGTTCTTC.

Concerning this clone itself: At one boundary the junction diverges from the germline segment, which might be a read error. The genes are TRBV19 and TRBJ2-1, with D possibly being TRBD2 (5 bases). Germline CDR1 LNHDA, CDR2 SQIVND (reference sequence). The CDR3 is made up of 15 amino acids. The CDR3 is CASTIASSSYNEQFF. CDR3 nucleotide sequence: TGTGCCAGTACTATAGCGTCGAGCTCCTACAATGAGCAGTTCTTC.

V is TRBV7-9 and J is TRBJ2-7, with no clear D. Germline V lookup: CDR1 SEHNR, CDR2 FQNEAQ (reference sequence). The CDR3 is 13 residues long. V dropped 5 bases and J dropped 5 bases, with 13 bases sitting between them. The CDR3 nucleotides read TGTGCCAGCAGCCCGCCGCATTGGCACGAGCAGTACTTC. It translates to CASSPPHWHEQYF.

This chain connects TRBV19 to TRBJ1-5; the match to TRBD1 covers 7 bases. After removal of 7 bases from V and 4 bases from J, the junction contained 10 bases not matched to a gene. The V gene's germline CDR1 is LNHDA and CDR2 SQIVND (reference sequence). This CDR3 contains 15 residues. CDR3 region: CASINRPGGNQPQHF. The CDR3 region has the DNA TGTGCCAGTATCAATCGTCCAGGGGGTAATCAGCCCCAGCATTTT.

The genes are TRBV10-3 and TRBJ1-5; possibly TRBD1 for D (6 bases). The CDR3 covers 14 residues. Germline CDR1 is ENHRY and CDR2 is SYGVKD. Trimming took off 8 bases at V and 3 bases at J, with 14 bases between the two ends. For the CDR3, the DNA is TGTGCCATCCGAAGGGAGGGGGACAATCAGCCCCAGCATTTT. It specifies CAIRREGDNQPQHF.

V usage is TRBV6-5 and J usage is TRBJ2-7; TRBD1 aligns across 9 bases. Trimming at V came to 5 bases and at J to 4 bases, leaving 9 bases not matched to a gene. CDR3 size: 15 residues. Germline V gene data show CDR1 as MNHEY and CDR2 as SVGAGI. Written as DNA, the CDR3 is TGTGCCAGCAGTAAAACAGGGGGCAGATTATACGAGCAGTACTTC. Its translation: CASSKTGGRLYEQYF.

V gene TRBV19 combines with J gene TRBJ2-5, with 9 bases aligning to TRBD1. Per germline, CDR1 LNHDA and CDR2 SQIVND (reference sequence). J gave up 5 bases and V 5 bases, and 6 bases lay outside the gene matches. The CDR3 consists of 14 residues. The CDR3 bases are TGTGCCAGTAGTCCACACAGGGGGCGGGAGACCCAGTACTTC. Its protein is CASSPHRGRETQYF.

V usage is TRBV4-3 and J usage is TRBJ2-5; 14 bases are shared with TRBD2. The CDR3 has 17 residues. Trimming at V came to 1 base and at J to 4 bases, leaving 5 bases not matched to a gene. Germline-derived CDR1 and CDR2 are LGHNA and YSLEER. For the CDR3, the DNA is TGCGCCAGCAGCCAAGTTAAAGGACTAGCGGGGGGAGAGACCCAGTACTTC. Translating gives CASSQVKGLAGGETQYF.

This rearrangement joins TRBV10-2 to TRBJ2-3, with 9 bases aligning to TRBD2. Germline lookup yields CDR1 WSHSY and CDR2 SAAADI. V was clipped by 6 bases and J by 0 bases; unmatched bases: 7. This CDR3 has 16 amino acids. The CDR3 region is CASRPGLAHSTDTQYF. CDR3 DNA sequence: TGCGCCAGCAGGCCTGGACTAGCGCATAGCACAGATACGCAGTATTTT.